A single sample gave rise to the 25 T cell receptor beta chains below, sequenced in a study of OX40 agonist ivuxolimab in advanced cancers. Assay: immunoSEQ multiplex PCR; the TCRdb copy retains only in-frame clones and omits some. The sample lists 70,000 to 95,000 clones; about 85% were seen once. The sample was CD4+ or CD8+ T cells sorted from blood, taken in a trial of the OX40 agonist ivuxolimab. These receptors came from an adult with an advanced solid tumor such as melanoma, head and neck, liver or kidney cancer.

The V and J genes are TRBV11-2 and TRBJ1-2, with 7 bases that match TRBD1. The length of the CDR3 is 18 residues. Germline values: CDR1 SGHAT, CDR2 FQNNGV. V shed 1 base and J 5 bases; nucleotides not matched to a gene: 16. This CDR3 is CASSLGLRDSTLKYGYTF. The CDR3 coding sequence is TGTGCCAGCAGCTTAGGACTCCGGGACAGTACCCTAAAGTATGGCTACACCTTC.

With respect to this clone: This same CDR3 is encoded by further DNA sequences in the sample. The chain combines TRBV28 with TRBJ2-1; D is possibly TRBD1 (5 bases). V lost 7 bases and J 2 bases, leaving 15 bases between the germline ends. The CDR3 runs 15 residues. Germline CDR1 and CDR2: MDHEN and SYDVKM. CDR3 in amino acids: CASKFGRGTYNEQFF. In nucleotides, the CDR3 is TGTGCCAGCAAGTTCGGTAGGGGAACCTACAATGAGCAGTTCTTC.

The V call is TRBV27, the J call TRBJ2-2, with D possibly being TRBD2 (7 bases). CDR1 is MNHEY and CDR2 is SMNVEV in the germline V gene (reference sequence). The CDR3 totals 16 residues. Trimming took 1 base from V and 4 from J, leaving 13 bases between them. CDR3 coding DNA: TGTGCCAGCAGTTTATGGCGGGGGCAGGGCACCGGGGAGCTGTTTTTT. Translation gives CASSLWRGQGTGELFF.

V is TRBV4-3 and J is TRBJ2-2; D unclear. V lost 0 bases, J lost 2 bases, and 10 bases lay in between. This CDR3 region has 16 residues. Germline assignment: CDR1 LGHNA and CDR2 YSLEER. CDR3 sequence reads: CASSQDRAANTGELFF. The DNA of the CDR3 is TGCGCCAGCAGCCAAGATAGGGCGGCCAACACCGGGGAGCTGTTTTTT.

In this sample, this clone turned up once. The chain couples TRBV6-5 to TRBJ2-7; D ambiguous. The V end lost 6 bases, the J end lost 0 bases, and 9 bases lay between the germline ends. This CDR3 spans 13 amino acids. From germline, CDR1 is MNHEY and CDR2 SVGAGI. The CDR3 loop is CASRRPSSYEQYF. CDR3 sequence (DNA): TGTGCCAGCAGACGACCTAGCTCCTACGAGCAGTACTTC.

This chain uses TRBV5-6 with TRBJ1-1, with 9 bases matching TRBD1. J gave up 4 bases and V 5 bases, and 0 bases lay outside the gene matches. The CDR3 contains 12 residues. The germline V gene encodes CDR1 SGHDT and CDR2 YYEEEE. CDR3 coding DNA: TGTGCCAGCAGGACAGGGGGCACTGAAGCTTTCTTT. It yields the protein CASRTGGTEAFF.

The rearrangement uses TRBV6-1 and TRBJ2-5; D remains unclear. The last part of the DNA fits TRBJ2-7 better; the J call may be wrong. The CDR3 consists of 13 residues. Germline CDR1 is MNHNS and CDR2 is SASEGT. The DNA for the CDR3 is TGTGCCAGCAGTAACTCCGGCGTCTACGAGCAGTACTTC. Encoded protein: CASSNSGVYEQYF.

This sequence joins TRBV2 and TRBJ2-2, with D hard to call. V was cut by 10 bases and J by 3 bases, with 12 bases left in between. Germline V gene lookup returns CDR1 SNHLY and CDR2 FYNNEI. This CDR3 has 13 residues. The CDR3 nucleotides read TGTGCCACCTACTTGGGGTACACCGGGGAGCTGTTTTTT. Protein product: CATYLGYTGELFF.

The CDR3, as DNA: TGTGCCAGCAGTTACGAAAGACGGAACAATGAGCAGTTCTTC. Translation: CASSYERRNNEQFF. The V gene is TRBV6-5, the J gene TRBJ2-1, with D unresolved. The CDR3 is 14 amino acids. V lost 2 bases, J lost 5 bases, and 10 bases lay in between. Germline-derived CDR1 and CDR2 are MNHEY and SVGAGI.

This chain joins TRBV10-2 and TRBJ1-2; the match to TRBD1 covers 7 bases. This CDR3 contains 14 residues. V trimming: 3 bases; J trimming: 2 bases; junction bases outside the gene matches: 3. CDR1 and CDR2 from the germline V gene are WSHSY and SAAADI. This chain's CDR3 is CASSESTGNYGYTF. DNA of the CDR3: TGCGCCAGCAGTGAATCGACAGGGAACTATGGCTACACCTTC.

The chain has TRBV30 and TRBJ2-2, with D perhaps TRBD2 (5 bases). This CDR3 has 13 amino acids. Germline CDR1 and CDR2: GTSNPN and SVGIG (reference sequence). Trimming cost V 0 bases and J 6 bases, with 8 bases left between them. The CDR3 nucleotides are TGTGCCTGGAGTGTCTTGGAGGCCGGGGAGCTGTTTTTT. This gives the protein CAWSVLEAGELFF.

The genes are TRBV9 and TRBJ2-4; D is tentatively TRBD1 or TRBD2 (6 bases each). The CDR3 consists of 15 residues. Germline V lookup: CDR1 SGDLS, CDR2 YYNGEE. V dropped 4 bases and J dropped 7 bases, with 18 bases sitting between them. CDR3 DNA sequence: TGTGCCAGCAGCTACCGGGGGCAGCAAGAGAACATTCAGTACTTC. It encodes CASSYRGQQENIQYF.

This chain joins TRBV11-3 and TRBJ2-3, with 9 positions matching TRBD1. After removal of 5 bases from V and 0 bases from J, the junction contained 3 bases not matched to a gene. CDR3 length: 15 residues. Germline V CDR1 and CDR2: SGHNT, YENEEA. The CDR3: CASSLGQGSTDTQYF. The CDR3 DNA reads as TGTGCCAGCAGCCTTGGACAGGGGAGCACAGATACGCAGTATTTT.

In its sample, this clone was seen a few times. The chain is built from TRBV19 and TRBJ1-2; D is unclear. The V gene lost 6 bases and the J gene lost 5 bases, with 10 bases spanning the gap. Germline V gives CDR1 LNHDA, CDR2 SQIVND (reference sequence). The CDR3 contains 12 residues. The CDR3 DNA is TGTGCCAGTAGCACCCGGGGATATGGCTACACCTTC. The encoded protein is CASSTRGYGYTF.

CDR3 region: CASRLTGTGASQHF. The CDR3 DNA follows: TGTGCCAGCAGACTTACCGGGACAGGAGCCTCCCAGCATTTT. The chain has TRBV28 and TRBJ1-5, with 8 bases matching TRBD1. J was trimmed by 11 bases and V by 6 bases; bases with no gene match: 12. Per germline, CDR1 MDHEN and CDR2 SYDVKM. The CDR3 runs to 14 residues.

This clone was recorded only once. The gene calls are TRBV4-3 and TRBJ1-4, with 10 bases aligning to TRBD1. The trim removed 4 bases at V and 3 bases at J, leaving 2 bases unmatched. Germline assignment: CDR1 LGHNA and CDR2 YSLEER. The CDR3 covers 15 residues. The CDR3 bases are TGCGCCAGCAGCCGAGGACAGGGGGCTAATGAAAAACTGTTTTTT. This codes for CASSRGQGANEKLFF.

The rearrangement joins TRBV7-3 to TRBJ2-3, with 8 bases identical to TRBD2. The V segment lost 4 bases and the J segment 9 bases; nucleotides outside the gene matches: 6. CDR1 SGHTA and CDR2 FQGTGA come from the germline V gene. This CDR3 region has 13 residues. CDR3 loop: CASSSGGSLTQYF. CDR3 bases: TGTGCCAGCAGCTCGGGGGGGTCCCTCACGCAGTATTTT.

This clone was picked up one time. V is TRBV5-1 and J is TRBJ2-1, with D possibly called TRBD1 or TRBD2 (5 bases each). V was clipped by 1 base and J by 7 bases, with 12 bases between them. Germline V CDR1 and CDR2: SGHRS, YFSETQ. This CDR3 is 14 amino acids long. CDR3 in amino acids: CASSLYPGTNEQFF. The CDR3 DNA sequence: TGCGCCAGCAGCTTGTATCCAGGGACGAATGAGCAGTTCTTC.

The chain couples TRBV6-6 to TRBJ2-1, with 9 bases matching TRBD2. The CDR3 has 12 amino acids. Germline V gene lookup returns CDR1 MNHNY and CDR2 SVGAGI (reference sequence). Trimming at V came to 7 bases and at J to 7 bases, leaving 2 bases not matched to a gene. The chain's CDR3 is CASKAGGNEQFF. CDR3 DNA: TGTGCCAGCAAGGCGGGGGGGAATGAGCAGTTCTTC.

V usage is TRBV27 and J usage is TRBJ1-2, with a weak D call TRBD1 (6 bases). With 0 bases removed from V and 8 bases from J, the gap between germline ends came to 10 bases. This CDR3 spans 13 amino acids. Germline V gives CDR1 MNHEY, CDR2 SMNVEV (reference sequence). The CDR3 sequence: CASSLSGARGYTF. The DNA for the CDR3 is TGTGCCAGCAGTTTATCGGGGGCCAGGGGCTACACCTTC.

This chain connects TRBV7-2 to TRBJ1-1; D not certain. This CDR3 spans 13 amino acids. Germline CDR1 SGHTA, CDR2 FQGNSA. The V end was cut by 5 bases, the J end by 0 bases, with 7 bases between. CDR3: CASSLQMNTEAFF. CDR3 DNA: TGTGCCAGCAGCCTACAGATGAACACTGAAGCTTTCTTT. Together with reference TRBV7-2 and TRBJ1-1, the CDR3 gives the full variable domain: GAGVSQSPSNKVTEKGKDVELRCDPISGHTALYWYRQSLGQGLEFLIYFQGNSAPDKSGLPSDRFSAERTGGSVSTLTIQRTQQEDSAVYLCASSLQMNTEAFFGQGTRLTVV.

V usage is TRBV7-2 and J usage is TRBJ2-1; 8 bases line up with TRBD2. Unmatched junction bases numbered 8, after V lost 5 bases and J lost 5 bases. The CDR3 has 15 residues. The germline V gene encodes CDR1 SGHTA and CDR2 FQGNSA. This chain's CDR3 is CASSRGGRADNEQFF. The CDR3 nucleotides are TGTGCCAGCAGCCGGGGGGGTCGGGCCGACAATGAGCAGTTCTTC.

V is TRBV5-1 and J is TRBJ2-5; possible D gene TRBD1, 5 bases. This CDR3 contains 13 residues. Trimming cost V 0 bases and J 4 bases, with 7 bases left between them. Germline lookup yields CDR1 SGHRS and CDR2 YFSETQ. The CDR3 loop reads CASSLGQTETQYF. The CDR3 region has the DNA TGCGCCAGCAGCTTGGGACAGACAGAGACCCAGTACTTC.

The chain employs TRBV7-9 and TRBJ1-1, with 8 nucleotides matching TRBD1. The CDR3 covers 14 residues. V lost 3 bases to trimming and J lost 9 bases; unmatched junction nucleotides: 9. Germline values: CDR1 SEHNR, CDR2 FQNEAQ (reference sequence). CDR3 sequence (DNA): TGTGCCAGCAGCTTCGACAGGGGCCCCCTCCAAGCTTTCTTT. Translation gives CASSFDRGPLQAFF.

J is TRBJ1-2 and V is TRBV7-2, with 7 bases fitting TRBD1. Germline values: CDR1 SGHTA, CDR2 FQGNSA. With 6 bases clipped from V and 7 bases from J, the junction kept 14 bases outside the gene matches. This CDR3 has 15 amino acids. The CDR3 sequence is CASSIRGGAGSGYTF. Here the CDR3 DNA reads TGTGCCAGCAGTATTAGAGGGGGCGCCGGTAGTGGCTACACCTTC.